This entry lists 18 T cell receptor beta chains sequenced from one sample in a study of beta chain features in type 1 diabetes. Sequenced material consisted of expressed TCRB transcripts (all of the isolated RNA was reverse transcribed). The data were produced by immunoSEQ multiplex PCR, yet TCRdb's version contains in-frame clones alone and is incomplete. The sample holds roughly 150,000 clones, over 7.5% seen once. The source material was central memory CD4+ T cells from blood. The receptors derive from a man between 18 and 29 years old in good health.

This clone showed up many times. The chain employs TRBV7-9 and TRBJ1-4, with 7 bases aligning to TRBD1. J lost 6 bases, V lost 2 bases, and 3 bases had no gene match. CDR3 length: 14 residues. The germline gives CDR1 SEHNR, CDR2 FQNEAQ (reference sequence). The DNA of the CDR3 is TGTGCCAGCAGCTTATACAGGGGAGATGAAAAACTGTTTTTT. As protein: CASSLYRGDEKLFF.

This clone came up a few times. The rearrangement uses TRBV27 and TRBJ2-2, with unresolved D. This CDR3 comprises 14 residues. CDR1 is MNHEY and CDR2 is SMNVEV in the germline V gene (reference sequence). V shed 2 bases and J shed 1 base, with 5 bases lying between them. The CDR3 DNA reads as TGTGCCAGCAGTTTAAACAGGAACACCGGGGAGCTGTTTTTT. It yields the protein CASSLNRNTGELFF.

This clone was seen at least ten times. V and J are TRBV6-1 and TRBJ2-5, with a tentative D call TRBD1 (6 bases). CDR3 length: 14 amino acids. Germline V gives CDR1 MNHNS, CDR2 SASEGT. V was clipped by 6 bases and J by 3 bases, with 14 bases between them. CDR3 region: CASRRTATKETQYF. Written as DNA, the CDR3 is TGTGCCAGCAGGCGGACAGCGACTAAAGAGACCCAGTACTTC.

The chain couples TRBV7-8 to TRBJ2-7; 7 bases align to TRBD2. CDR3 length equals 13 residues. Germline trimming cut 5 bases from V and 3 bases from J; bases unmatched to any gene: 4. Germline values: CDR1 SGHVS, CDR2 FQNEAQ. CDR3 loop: CASSPREGYEQYF. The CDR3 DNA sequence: TGTGCCAGCAGCCCGAGGGAGGGCTACGAGCAGTACTTC.

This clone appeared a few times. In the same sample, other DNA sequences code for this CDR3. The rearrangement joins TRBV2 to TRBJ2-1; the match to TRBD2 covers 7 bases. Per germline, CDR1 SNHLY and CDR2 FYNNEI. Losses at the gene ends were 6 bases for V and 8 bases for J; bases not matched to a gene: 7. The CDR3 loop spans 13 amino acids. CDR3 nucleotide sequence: TGTGCCAGCAGCGGAACGGGGGGACATGAGCAGTTCTTC. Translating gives CASSGTGGHEQFF.

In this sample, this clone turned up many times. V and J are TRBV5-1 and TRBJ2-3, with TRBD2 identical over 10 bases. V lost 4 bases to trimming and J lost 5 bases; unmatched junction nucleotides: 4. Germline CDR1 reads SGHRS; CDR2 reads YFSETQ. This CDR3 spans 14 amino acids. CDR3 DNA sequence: TGCGCCAGCAGCCTAGCGGGAGACAGAGATACGCAGTATTTT. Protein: CASSLAGDRDTQYF.

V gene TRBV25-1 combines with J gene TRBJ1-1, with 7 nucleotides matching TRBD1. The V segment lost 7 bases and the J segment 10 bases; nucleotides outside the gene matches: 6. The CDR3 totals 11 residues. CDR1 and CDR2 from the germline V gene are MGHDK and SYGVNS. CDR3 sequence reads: CASTRTGTAFF. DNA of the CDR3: TGTGCCAGCACCAGGACAGGCACAGCTTTCTTT.

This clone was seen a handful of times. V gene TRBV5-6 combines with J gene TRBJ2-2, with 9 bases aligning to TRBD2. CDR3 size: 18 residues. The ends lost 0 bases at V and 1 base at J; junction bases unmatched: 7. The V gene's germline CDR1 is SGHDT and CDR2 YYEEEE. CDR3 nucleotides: TGTGCCAGCAGCTTGGCGCTAGCGGGATTAGGGAACACCGGGGAGCTGTTTTTT. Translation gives CASSLALAGLGNTGELFF.

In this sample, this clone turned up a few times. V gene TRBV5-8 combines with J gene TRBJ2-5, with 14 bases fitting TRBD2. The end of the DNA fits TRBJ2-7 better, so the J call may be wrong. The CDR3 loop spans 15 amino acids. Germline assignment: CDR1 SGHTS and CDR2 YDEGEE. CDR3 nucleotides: TGTGCCAGCAGCCGGGGACTAGCGGGAGTCTACGAGCAGTACTTC. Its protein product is CASSRGLAGVYEQYF.

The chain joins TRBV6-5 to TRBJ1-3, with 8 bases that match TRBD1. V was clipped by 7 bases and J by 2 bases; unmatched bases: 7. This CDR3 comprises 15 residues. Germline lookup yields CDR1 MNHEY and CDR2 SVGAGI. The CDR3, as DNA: TGTGCCAGCATGGACAGGGTCCCGGCTGGAAACACCATATATTTT. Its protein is CASMDRVPAGNTIYF.

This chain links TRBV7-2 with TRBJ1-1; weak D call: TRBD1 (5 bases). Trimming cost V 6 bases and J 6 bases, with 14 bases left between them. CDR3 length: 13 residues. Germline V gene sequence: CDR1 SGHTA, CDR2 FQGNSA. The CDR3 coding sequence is TGTGCCAGCAGGGGGGAGGGAGCCGCTGAAGCTTTCTTT. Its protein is CASRGEGAAEAFF.

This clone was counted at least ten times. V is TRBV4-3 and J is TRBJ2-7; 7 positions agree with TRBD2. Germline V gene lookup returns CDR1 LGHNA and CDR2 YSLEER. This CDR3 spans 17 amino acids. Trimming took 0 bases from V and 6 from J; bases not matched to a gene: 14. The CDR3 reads CASSQDLRTSFPSEQYF. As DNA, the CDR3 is TGCGCCAGCAGCCAAGATCTCAGGACTAGTTTTCCTTCCGAGCAGTACTTC.

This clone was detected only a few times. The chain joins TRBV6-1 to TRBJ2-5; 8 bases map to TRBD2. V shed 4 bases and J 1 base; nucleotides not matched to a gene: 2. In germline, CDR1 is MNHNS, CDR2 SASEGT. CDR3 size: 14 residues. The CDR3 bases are TGTGCCAGCAGTGGGGGACTAGTCCAAGAGACCCAGTACTTC. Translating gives CASSGGLVQETQYF.

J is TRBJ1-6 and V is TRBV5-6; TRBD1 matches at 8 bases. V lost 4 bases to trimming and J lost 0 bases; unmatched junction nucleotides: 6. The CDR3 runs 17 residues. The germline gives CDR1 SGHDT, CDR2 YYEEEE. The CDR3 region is CASSAWDRSSYNSPLHF. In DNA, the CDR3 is TGTGCCAGCAGCGCGTGGGACAGGAGCTCCTATAATTCACCCCTCCACTTT.

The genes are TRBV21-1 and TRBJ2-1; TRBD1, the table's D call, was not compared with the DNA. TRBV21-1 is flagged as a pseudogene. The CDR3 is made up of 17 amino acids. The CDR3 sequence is CASSKVNRSSSYNEQFF. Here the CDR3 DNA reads TGTGCCAGCAGCAAAGTAAACAGGAGTAGCTCCTACAATGAGCAGTTCTTC.

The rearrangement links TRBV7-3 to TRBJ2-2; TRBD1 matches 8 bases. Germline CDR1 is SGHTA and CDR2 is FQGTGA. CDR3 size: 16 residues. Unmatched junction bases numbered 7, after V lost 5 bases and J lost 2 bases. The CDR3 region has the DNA TGTGCCAGCAGCCCATGGACAGGGCTTAACACCGGGGAGCTGTTTTTT. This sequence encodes CASSPWTGLNTGELFF.

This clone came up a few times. CDR3 amino acids: CASSLRTASSYEQYF. The DNA of the CDR3 is TGTGCCAGTAGTCTCCGGACAGCCAGCTCCTACGAGCAGTACTTC. V gene TRBV19 combines with J gene TRBJ2-7; TRBD1 is a possible D gene (6 bases). This CDR3 is built from 15 residues. In germline, CDR1 is LNHDA, CDR2 SQIVND (reference sequence). Trimming cost V 5 bases and J 0 bases, with 14 bases left between them.

The CDR3 sequence: CASSLERITGELFF. The CDR3 DNA sequence: TGTGCCAGCAGTTTAGAGAGGATCACCGGGGAGCTGTTTTTT. The rearrangement uses TRBV28 and TRBJ2-2; unclear D gene. CDR3 size: 14 residues. Germline-derived CDR1 and CDR2 are MDHEN and SYDVKM. V lost 2 bases, J lost 4 bases, and 8 bases lay in between.